The clone carrying this T cell receptor beta chain came up a few times. Its specificity is unknown. These data originate in a study of T cells in Graves' hyperthyroidism and ophthalmopathy. Study results and caveats: Blood also held most thyroid clonotypes expanded beyond 0.001.

TCR beta CDR3 regions were amplified from RNA. The HTBI set primed first-round TCR CDR3 RT-PCR. TCRdb itself ran the multiplex PCR reads through MiXCR, one entry per CDR3 protein. The table includes about 640,000 distinct CDR3 sequences, about 14% detected once. The clonotype comes from a woman aged 50 to 60 with Graves' ophthalmopathy. Material for sequencing was blood.

The CDR3 here is CASSQEALIQPWIDEQYF. As DNA, the CDR3 is TGTGCCAGCAGCCAAGAAGCGCTGATACAGCCCTGGATCGACGAGCAGTACTTC. The chain links TRBV14 to TRBJ2-7, with D uncertain. Germline V gene lookup returns CDR1 SGHDN and CDR2 FVKESK. The ends were cut back, 0 bases at V and 5 bases at J, with 23 bases in the middle. CDR3 size: 18 residues.